A selection of T cell receptor beta chains follows, all from one sample in a study of shared clonotypes between healthy human individuals. TCRdb's copy holds only in-frame clones and misses some; the assay was immunoSEQ multiplex PCR. The table has roughly 1,500,000 clones, roughly 98.5% seen once. The sequencing sample was made of naive CD4+ T cells sorted from blood. These TCRs come from a man aged 30-40 years in good health. The CDR3 runs from the conserved cysteine through the conserved F or W. Each record gives: D gene, J gene, clone size, V gene, CDR3 DNA, CDR3 protein. D genes are given only for firm matches. Only some rows state a clone size, as once, few, many or a class for expanded clones.

>TRBD1|TRBJ1-1|.|TRBV5-4
TGTGCCAGCAGCCAACGGACAGGGGGCGGGAACACTGAAGCTTTCTTT
CASSQRTGGGNTEAFF
>.|TRBJ2-1|.|TRBV5-1
TGCGCCAGCAGCCGGGACGCCCAGAGCTCCTACAATGAGCAGTTCTTC
CASSRDAQSSYNEQFF
>TRBD1|TRBJ2-7|.|TRBV15
TGTGCCACCAGCAGGACAGGGGGCTACGAGCAGTACTTC
CATSRTGGYEQYF
>.|TRBJ1-2|.|TRBV30
TGTGCCTGGAGAACCTCATACGATGGCTACACCTTC
CAWRTSYDGYTF
>.|TRBJ1-5|.|TRBV10-3
TGTGCCTCCCGGGTGGAGGTTAGCGATCAGCCCCAGCATTTT
CASRVEVSDQPQHF
>TRBD1|TRBJ2-7|.|TRBV2
TGTGCCAGCAATGAGGGGGCCCGTTCCTACGAGCAGTACTTC
CASNEGARSYEQYF
>.|TRBJ2-7|.|TRBV7-9
TGTGCCAGCAGCTTAGGTCTCTTCTACGAGCAGTACTTC
CASSLGLFYEQYF
>TRBD2|TRBJ2-3|.|TRBV28
TGTGCCAGCAGTTCCCAGGGACTAGCGGGAGGCCCTAGCACAGATACGCAGTATTTT
CASSSQGLAGGPSTDTQYF
>.|TRBJ1-4|.|TRBV7-2
TGTGCCAGCAGCCCAGGAGGAGTACCAAATGAAAAACTGTTTTTT
CASSPGGVPNEKLFF
>.|TRBJ2-3|.|TRBV7-2
TGTGCCAGCAGCTTAGGCTCCAGAGATACGCAGTATTTT
CASSLGSRDTQYF
>TRBD2|TRBJ2-5|.|TRBV5-1
TGCGCCAGCAGCCCCGTGCCTAGCGGGAGTGTGATAGAGACCCAGTACTTC
CASSPVPSGSVIETQYF
>.|TRBJ1-5|.|TRBV28
TGTGCCAGCAGGCGGGACACTATACAGCCCCAGCATTTT
CASRRDTIQPQHF
>TRBD1|TRBJ2-7|.|TRBV19
TGTGCCAGTAGTTCGACAGGGGGCTCCTACGAGCAGTACTTC
CASSSTGGSYEQYF
>TRBD2|TRBJ2-1|.|TRBV29-1
TGCAGCGTGCGGACTAGCGGGGGAGTAGGTGAGCAGTTCTTC
CSVRTSGGVGEQFF
>.|TRBJ1-4|.|TRBV11-2
TGTGCCAGCAGCCCCCACAGACAGGACTGGCTTTCTGAAAAACTGTTTTTT
CASSPHRQDWLSEKLFF
>TRBD1|TRBJ2-1|.|TRBV10-2
TGCGCCAGCTTAACGGCGGGACAGGGGAATGAGCAGTTCTTC
CASLTAGQGNEQFF
>TRBD2|TRBJ2-3|.|TRBV5-1
TGCGCCAGCAGCTTAGGAGCGGGAGCCGGGACAGATACGCAGTATTTT
CASSLGAGAGTDTQYF
>TRBD2|TRBJ2-3|.|TRBV29-1
TGCAGCGTTCTTCAACTAGCGGGAGGGTCAGATACGCAGTATTTT
CSVLQLAGGSDTQYF
>.|TRBJ2-7|.|TRBV28
TGTGCCAGCACCCGGGGTAACTACGAGCAGTACTTC
CASTRGNYEQYF
>TRBD1|TRBJ2-3|.|TRBV5-5
TGTGCCAGCAGCTTGGATGCCCAGACAGGGCGAAGCACTAGCACAGATACGCAGTATTTT
CASSLDAQTGRSTSTDTQYF
>.|TRBJ2-7|.|TRBV29-1
TGCAGCGTCACCTTCCGGGACACCCAACGGGACGAGCAGTACTTC
CSVTFRDTQRDEQYF
>TRBD1|TRBJ2-3|.|TRBV19
TGTGCCAGCAGGACAGGAGGATCTTCAGATACGCAGTATTTT
CASRTGGSSDTQYF
>.|TRBJ2-1|.|TRBV7-9
TGTGCCGCAACCCGGACAGCGGGGAATGAGCAGTTCTTC
CAATRTAGNEQFF
>.|TRBJ1-5|.|TRBV6-1
TGTGCCAGCAATTCCGTCACCAATCAGCCCCAGCATTTT
CASNSVTNQPQHF
>.|TRBJ1-5|.|TRBV28
TGTGCCAGCAAGGGAGCCCGCTGGCAGCCCCAGCATTTT
CASKGARWQPQHF
>.|TRBJ1-1|.|TRBV28
TGTGCCAGCAGTTTCCCCTCTGAAGCTTTCTTT
CASSFPSEAFF
>TRBD2|TRBJ2-1|.|TRBV28
TGTGCCAGCAGTTTATCTAGCGGGAGCTCCTACAATGAGCAGTTCTTC
CASSLSSGSSYNEQFF
>.|TRBJ1-1|.|TRBV10-1
TGCGCCAGCAGTAGGGGGAGCGCTGAAGCTTTCTTT
CASSRGSAEAFF
>TRBD2|TRBJ2-1|.|TRBV9
TGTGCCAGCAGCGTAGGTGCTAGCGGGAGATACAATGAGCAGTTCTTC
CASSVGASGRYNEQFF
>TRBD2|TRBJ2-1|.|TRBV11-3
TGTGCCAGCAGCCGCGAAGTAAAACTAGCGGGAGGGGTCAATGAGCAGTTCTTC
CASSREVKLAGGVNEQFF
>.|TRBJ2-7|once|TRBV25-1
TGTGCCAGCAGTGAACGGCGGGGTTTTGCCTACGAGCAGTACTTC
CASSERRGFAYEQYF
>.|TRBJ1-3|.|TRBV6-5
TGTGCCAGCAGGGGGGGGCCCTACTCTGGAAACACCATATATTTT
CASRGGPYSGNTIYF
>.|TRBJ1-4|.|TRBV15
TGTGCCACCAGCAGAGTAGGCGGGCTCGAACTGTTTTTT
CATSRVGGLELFF
>.|TRBJ2-7|.|TRBV28
TGTGCCAGCAAACCGGGGACGTCCTCCTACGAGCAGTACTTC
CASKPGTSSYEQYF
>.|TRBJ1-1|.|TRBV28
TGTGCCAGCAGCCCATGGGAGGCAGGTGGGGAGAGCACTGAAGCTTTCTTT
CASSPWEAGGESTEAFF
>.|TRBJ2-7|.|TRBV14
TGTGCCAGCAGCCACCCCCGACTGTATTACGAGCAGTACTTC
CASSHPRLYYEQYF
>.|TRBJ1-4|.|TRBV5-1
TGCGCCAGCAGGGGGACCGGTGAAAAACTGTTTTTT
CASRGTGEKLFF
>TRBD2|TRBJ2-3|.|TRBV9
TGTGCCAGCAGTATTAGCGGGAGCGATCTCGGGAAAAAGCAGTATTTT
CASSISGSDLGKKQYF
>.|TRBJ2-3|.|TRBV29-1
TGCAGCGTTGAGGTTCCGGAGTTACTCACAGATACGCAGTATTTT
CSVEVPELLTDTQYF
>.|TRBJ2-1|.|TRBV30
TGTGCCTGGAGTGTACGGGAATTCCCTGCCAATGAGCAGTTCTTC
CAWSVREFPANEQFF
>TRBD1|TRBJ1-5|.|TRBV10-2
TGCGCCAGCGGAAGACAGGGGATGGCTCAGCCCCAGCATTTT
CASGRQGMAQPQHF
>.|TRBJ2-7|.|TRBV7-2
TGTGCCAGCAGCTTAGGGGGTCTATGGGAGCAGTACTTC
CASSLGGLWEQYF
>.|TRBJ2-3|.|TRBV4-3
TGCGCCAGCAGCCATCAATCGGGGCGGGTAAGCACAGATACGCAGTATTTT
CASSHQSGRVSTDTQYF
>.|TRBJ1-5|.|TRBV6-1
TGTGCCAGCAATCTGGACCCTCACGGGGATCAGCCCCAGCATTTT
CASNLDPHGDQPQHF
>.|TRBJ2-5|.|TRBV9
TGTGCCAGCAGCGTAGCGGACTACCAAGAGACCCAGTACTTC
CASSVADYQETQYF
>.|TRBJ2-1|.|TRBV5-5
TGTGCCAGCAGCCTGCTGGGGGGCAATGAGCAGTTCTTC
CASSLLGGNEQFF